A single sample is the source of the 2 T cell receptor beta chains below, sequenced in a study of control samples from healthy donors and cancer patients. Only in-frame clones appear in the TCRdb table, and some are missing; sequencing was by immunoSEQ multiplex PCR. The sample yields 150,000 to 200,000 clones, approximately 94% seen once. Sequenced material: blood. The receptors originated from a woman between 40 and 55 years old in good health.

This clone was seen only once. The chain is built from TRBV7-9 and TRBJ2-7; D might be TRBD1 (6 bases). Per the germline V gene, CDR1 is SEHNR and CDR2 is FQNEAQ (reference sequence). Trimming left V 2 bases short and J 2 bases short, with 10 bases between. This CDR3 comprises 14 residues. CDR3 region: CASSLSGTPYEQYF. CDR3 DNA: TGTGCCAGCAGCTTATCAGGGACACCCTACGAGCAGTACTTC.

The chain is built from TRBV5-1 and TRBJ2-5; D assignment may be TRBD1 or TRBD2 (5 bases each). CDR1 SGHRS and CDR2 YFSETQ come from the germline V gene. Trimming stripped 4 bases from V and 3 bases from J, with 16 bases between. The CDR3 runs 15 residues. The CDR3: CASSPGAGGKETQYF. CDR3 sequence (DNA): TGCGCCAGCAGCCCCGGAGCTGGGGGTAAAGAGACCCAGTACTTC.